This TCR beta chain was documented in a study of blood T cell repertoires in COVID-19. Across the study: Material from acute and convalescent COVID-19 was sourced from the United States, Italy and Spain.

Original processing notes: It was from reference gene primer amplification that nucleated cell counts were estimated. Here immunoSEQ multiplex PCR was the method, and the copy in TCRdb shows in-frame clones only, minus some. From that table come the V and J calls and clone size; the DNA was used to work out D and trimming. The sample gives 540,000 or so clones, roughly 89% of which show up once; around 7.8% is in the top ten. The J segment lost 0 bases and the V segment lost 3 bases, leaving 9 bases of the junction unmatched. This CDR3 is 17 amino acids long. Germline assignment: CDR1 SGHDT and CDR2 YYEEEE.

The TCR sequence derives from a woman aged 50 to 60 with COVID-19, enrolled during active disease. The chain is built from TRBV5-6 and TRBJ1-3; 7 bases fit TRBD1. Sequencing was carried out using peripheral blood. Written as DNA, the CDR3 is TGTGCCAGCAGCTCAGGCCCGACAGGGAACTCTGGAAACACCATATATTTT. Translation gives CASSSGPTGNSGNTIYF. The full variable domain, in which reference TRBV5-6 and TRBJ1-3 provide the parts outside the CDR3, is DAGVTQSPTHLIKTRGQQVTLRCSPKSGHDTVSWYQQALGQGPQFIFQYYEEEERQRGNFPDRFSGHQFPNYSSELNVNALLLGDSALYLCASSSGPTGNSGNTIYFGEGSWLTVV.